These 17 T cell receptor beta chains were sequenced from one sample in a study of T cells after yellow fever vaccination. From the 5' RACE reads, TCRdb called clonotypes with MiXCR, one entry per CDR3 protein. The sample yields about 99,000 distinct CDR3 sequences, around 5.5% seen once. The sample here was CD8+ T cells sorted from PBMCs, taken 10 days after the yellow fever booster vaccination. Every receptor here comes from a man younger than 30 who received the YFV17D yellow fever vaccine.

The V gene is TRBV28, the J gene TRBJ1-1; possibly TRBD1 for D (6 bases). Germline CDR1 reads MDHEN; CDR2 reads SYDVKM. There are 12 residues in the CDR3. V lost 8 bases and J lost 4, with 11 bases in between. The CDR3 loop reads CASLTGFTEAFF. CDR3 nucleotides: TGTGCCAGCCTAACAGGGTTCACTGAAGCTTTCTTT. The entire variable domain, with the rest obtained from reference TRBV28 and TRBJ1-1, is as follows: DVKVTQSSRYLVKRTGEKVFLECVQDMDHENMFWYRQDPGLGLRLIYFSYDVKMKEKGDIPEGYSVSREKKERFSLILESASTNQTSMYLCASLTGFTEAFFGQGTRLTVV.

This clonotype was seen a handful of times. The chain is built from TRBV7-2 and TRBJ2-7, with 7 bases aligning to TRBD1. Germline CDR1 and CDR2: SGHTA and FQGNSA. J was trimmed by 2 bases and V by 5 bases; bases with no gene match: 6. The CDR3 consists of 14 residues. CDR3 nucleotides: TGTGCCAGCAGCCCAGGACAGGATCCCTACGAGCAGTACGTC. Translation gives CASSPGQDPYEQYV.

The CDR3 DNA sequence: TGTGCCAGCAGTTACGAGGGCGCGTCCGGGGAGCTGTTTTTT. Residues: CASSYEGASGELFF. J is TRBJ2-2 and V is TRBV27; D may be TRBD2 (5 bases). V lost 4 bases, J lost 6 bases, and 12 bases lay in between. In germline, CDR1 is MNHEY, CDR2 SMNVEV (reference sequence). The CDR3 runs 14 residues.

This sequence joins TRBV7-6 and TRBJ1-2, with D hard to call. The V end lost 5 bases, the J end lost 8 bases, and 12 bases lay between the germline ends. The CDR3 totals 12 residues. Germline CDR1 SGHVS, CDR2 FNYEAQ. CDR3 amino acids: CASSVGSEGYTF. The CDR3 DNA reads as TGTGCCAGCAGCGTGGGTTCAGAAGGCTACACCTTC.

This chain joins TRBV5-6 and TRBJ2-7; 7 positions agree with TRBD1. Trimming took 4 bases from V and 3 from J; bases not matched to a gene: 7. Looked up from germline, CDR1 is SGHDT and CDR2 is YYEEEE. This CDR3 comprises 14 residues. CDR3 DNA: TGTGCCAGCAGCACCGGACAGGCTAACTACGAGCAGTACGTC. Translating gives CASSTGQANYEQYV.

This chain uses TRBV7-6 with TRBJ2-3, with D possibly being TRBD2 (6 bases). This CDR3 is built from 16 residues. Germline V gene lookup returns CDR1 SGHVS and CDR2 FNYEAQ. V lost 2 bases and J 4 bases, leaving 16 bases between the germline ends. The CDR3 loop reads CASSLSGLPGADTQYF. CDR3 in DNA: TGTGCCAGCAGCTTATCGGGGCTCCCGGGGGCAGATACGCAGTATTTT.

This CDR3 is CSARQDLYGYTF. CDR3 sequence (DNA): TGCAGTGCGCGACAGGACCTCTATGGCTACACCTTC. V is TRBV20-1 and J is TRBJ1-2; D might be TRBD1 (6 bases). Trimming removed 6 bases from V and 4 bases from J, with 12 bases in between. The CDR3 consists of 12 residues. Germline values: CDR1 DFQATT, CDR2 SNEGSKA (reference sequence).

This clonotype was counted at least ten times. The J gene is TRBJ2-1, the V gene TRBV20-1; TRBD1 aligns across 9 bases. The CDR3 is 15 amino acids. Germline lookup yields CDR1 DFQATT and CDR2 SNEGSKA (reference sequence). Losses at the gene ends were 1 base for V and 7 bases for J; bases not matched to a gene: 8. The CDR3 spells CSARVGTGKDNEQFF. The CDR3 DNA follows: TGCAGTGCTAGAGTGGGGACAGGGAAAGATAATGAGCAGTTCTTC.

This clonotype was recorded many times. The chain employs TRBV7-8 and TRBJ2-1; the D is unclear. The CDR3 is 15 residues long. The germline V gene encodes CDR1 SGHVS and CDR2 FQNEAQ. The ends were cut back, 8 bases at V and 1 base at J, with 15 bases in the middle. The CDR3 nucleotides read TGTGCCAGCGCCCAAGGCCGACCATCCTACAATGAGCAGTTCTTC. It encodes CASAQGRPSYNEQFF.

Many counts were recorded for this clonotype. The chain carries TRBV4-3 and TRBJ1-6, with D unresolved. Trimming removed 0 bases from V and 9 bases from J, with 12 bases in between. CDR3 length equals 15 residues. Germline loops: CDR1 LGHNA, CDR2 YSLEER. The CDR3 region is CASSQDAGLSSPLHF. The CDR3 nucleotides are TGCGCCAGCAGCCAAGACGCAGGTTTAAGTTCACCCCTCCACTTT.

This clonotype appeared a few times. V is TRBV3-1 and J is TRBJ1-1, with a weak D call TRBD1 (6 bases). The CDR3 has 17 residues. Per the germline V gene, CDR1 is LGHDT and CDR2 is YNNKEL (reference sequence). Trimming took 0 bases from V and 0 from J, leaving 14 bases between them. CDR3 protein: CASSQDFLGALNTEAFF. CDR3 DNA sequence: TGTGCCAGCAGCCAAGATTTCTTGGGGGCTTTGAACACTGAAGCTTTCTTT.

To note about this clonotype: The DNA is omitted, as the CDR3 cannot be located on it reliably, and the CDR3 follows TCRdb's listing. V gene TRBV6-1 combines with J gene TRBJ2-1; no DNA check was done on the table's D call, TRBD2. The germline V gene encodes CDR1 MNHNS and CDR2 SASEGT. The CDR3 is 14 residues long, counting both termini. The CDR3 sequence: CASSTSGGRNEQFF.

This clonotype was detected many times. The V call is TRBV5-6, the J call TRBJ2-7; 8 bases agree with TRBD1. The CDR3 runs to 14 residues. Losses at the gene ends were 3 bases for V and 5 bases for J; bases not matched to a gene: 7. CDR1 is SGHDT and CDR2 is YYEEEE in the germline V gene. As DNA, the CDR3 is TGTGCCAGCAGCTACCGGGACAGGCCCCACGAGCAGTACTTC. It codes for CASSYRDRPHEQYF.

This clonotype was observed a single time. This sequence joins TRBV27 and TRBJ2-3; 11 bases line up with TRBD2. The CDR3 totals 16 residues. The J segment lost 2 bases and the V segment lost 8 bases, leaving 9 bases of the junction unmatched. Germline V CDR1 and CDR2: MNHEY, SMNVEV (reference sequence). CDR3 sequence reads: CASSQLAGVYTDTQYF. In nucleotides, the CDR3 is TGTGCCAGCTCCCAACTAGCGGGGGTTTACACAGATACGCAGTATTTT.

This clonotype turned up a few times. The rearrangement links TRBV7-9 to TRBJ1-1; no definite D call. CDR3 size: 13 residues. The germline V gene encodes CDR1 SEHNR and CDR2 FQNEAQ (reference sequence). The V and J ends lost 5 bases and 2 bases respectively, with 9 bases between them. The CDR3 DNA reads as TGTGCCAGCAGCCAGACCCTTAACACTGAAGCTTTCTTT. Translating gives CASSQTLNTEAFF. The full variable domain, its missing parts supplied by reference TRBV7-9 and TRBJ1-1, is DTGVSQNPRHKITKRGQNVTFRCDPISEHNRLYWYRQTLGQGPEFLTYFQNEAQLEKSRLLSDRFSAERPKGSFSTLEIQRTEQGDSAMYLCASSQTLNTEAFFGQGTRLTVV.

This chain joins TRBV15 and TRBJ2-5; D uncertain. The CDR3 has 16 amino acids. V lost 1 base to trimming and J lost 6 bases, with 18 bases between them. CDR1 and CDR2 from the germline V gene are LNHNV and YYDKDF (reference sequence). The CDR3 reads CATSRVDGVHMQTQYF. Written as DNA, the CDR3 is TGTGCCACCAGCAGAGTGGATGGAGTTCACATGCAGACCCAGTACTTC.

The chain has TRBV7-6 and TRBJ1-1, with 7 bases identical to TRBD1. Germline V gene data show CDR1 as SGHVS and CDR2 as FNYEAQ. Losses at the gene ends were 4 bases for V and 2 bases for J; bases not matched to a gene: 7. There are 15 residues in the CDR3. The CDR3 here is CASSSPRQGNTEAFF. The CDR3, as DNA: TGTGCCAGCAGCTCTCCCAGACAGGGTAACACTGAAGCTTTCTTT. Complete variable domain (other parts from reference TRBV7-6 and TRBJ1-1): GAGVSQSPRYKVTKRGQDVALRCDPISGHVSLYWYRQALGQGPEFLTYFNYEAQQDKSGLPNDRFSAERPEGSISTLTIQRTEQRDSAMYRCASSSPRQGNTEAFFGQGTRLTVV.